This T cell receptor beta chain was observed in a study of multiple sclerosis patients with progressive multifocal leukoencephalopathy. Study results and caveats: At PML onset, no shared TRBV or TRBJ gene usage was seen.

TCRdb keeps only in-frame clones here, not all; method: immunoSEQ multiplex PCR. Of 30,000 or so clones listed, roughly nine tenths are singletons. Regarding time point: time of PML onset. PML in natalizumab-treated patients developed after between roughly 15 and 60 months of natalizumab therapy. The T3 samples were drawn when PML began. With regard to this clone: What it binds is unknown.

The CDR3 is 16 residues long. The germline V and J ends were trimmed by 2 bases and 3 bases, with 16 bases remaining between them. Germline CDR1 reads MNHEY; CDR2 reads SMNVEV (reference sequence). Sample: PBMCs, taken from a patient treated with natalizumab. The gene calls are TRBV27 and TRBJ1-2; D gene ambiguous. The TCR sequence derives from a human donor with progressive multifocal leukoencephalopathy. CDR3 region: CASSLLPQEAHYGYTF. The DNA for the CDR3 is TGTGCCAGCAGTTTACTTCCCCAGGAGGCCCACTATGGCTACACCTTC.